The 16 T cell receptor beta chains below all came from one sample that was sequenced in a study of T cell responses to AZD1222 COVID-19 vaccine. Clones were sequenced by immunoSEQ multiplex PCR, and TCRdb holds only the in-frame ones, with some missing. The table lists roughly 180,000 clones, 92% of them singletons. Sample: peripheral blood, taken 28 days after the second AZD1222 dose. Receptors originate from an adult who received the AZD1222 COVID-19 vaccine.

The CDR3 loop reads CASSPTYTGGSNQPQHF. The DNA for the CDR3 is TGCGCCAGCAGCCCTACCTATACAGGGGGCAGCAATCAGCCCCAGCATTTT. V is TRBV5-1 and J is TRBJ1-5, with 9 bases that match TRBD1. Germline CDR1 and CDR2: SGHRS and YFSETQ. J lost 1 base, V lost 4 bases, and 9 bases had no gene match. The CDR3 has 17 amino acids.

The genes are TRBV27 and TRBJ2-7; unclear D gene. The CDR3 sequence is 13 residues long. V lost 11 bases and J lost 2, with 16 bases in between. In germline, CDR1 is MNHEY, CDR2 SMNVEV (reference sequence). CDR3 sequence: CAARRLGAYEQYF. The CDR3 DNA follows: TGTGCCGCAAGACGCCTCGGCGCCTACGAGCAGTACTTC.

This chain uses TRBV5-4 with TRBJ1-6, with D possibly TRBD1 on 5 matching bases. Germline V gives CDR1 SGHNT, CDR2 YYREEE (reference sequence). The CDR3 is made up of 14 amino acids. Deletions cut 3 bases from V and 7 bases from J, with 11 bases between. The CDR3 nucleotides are TGTGCCAGCAGCTCCCGGGACTCCAATTCACCCCTCCACTTT. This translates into CASSSRDSNSPLHF.

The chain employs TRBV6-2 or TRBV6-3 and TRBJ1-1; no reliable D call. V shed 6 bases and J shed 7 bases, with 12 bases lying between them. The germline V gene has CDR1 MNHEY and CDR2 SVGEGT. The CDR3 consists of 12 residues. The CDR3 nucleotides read TGTGCCAGCAGCCGACGTGGAGGTGAAGCTTTCTTT. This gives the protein CASSRRGGEAFF.

CDR3 nucleotides: TGTGCCACTGGGGAGCCGATGAACACTGAAGCTTTCTTT. Residues: CATGEPMNTEAFF. The rearrangement uses TRBV28 and TRBJ1-1; no definite D call. The CDR3 consists of 13 residues. V was pared by 10 bases and J by 0 bases, with 12 bases between. The germline CDR1 and CDR2 sequences are MDHEN and SYDVKM.

CDR3 sequence (DNA): TGTGCCAGCAAACTTCCTGGACAGGGAATGAACACTGAAGCTTTCTTT. Translated: CASKLPGQGMNTEAFF. The chain recombines TRBV28 with TRBJ1-1, with TRBD1 matching over 8 bases. The CDR3 is 16 residues long. Germline trimming cut 7 bases from V and 0 bases from J; bases unmatched to any gene: 10. Germline lookup yields CDR1 MDHEN and CDR2 SYDVKM.

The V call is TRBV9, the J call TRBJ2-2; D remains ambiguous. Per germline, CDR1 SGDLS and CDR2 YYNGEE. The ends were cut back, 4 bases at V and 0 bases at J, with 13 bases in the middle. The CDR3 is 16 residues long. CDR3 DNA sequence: TGTGCCAGCAGCCTGGGCGTGGGGACGAACACCGGGGAGCTGTTTTTT. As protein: CASSLGVGTNTGELFF.

The CDR3 is CASTTNYGYTF. In DNA, the CDR3 is TGTGCCAGTACAACTAACTATGGCTACACCTTC. The gene calls are TRBV6-5 and TRBJ1-2; D unclear. Germline V gene sequence: CDR1 MNHEY, CDR2 SVGAGI. Trimming took off 9 bases at V and 0 bases at J, with 5 bases between the two ends. The CDR3 length is 11 residues.

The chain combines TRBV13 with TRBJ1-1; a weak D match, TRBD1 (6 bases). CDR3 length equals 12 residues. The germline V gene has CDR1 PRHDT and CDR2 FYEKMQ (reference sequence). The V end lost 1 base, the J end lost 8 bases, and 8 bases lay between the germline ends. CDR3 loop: CASSLDGGEAFF. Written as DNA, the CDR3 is TGTGCCAGCAGCTTAGATGGGGGCGAAGCTTTCTTT.

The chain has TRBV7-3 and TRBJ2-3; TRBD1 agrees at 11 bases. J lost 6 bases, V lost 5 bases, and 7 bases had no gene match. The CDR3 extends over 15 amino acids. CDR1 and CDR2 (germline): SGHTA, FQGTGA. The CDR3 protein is CASSPGTGGWDTQYF. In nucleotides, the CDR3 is TGTGCCAGCAGCCCCGGGACAGGGGGGTGGGATACGCAGTATTTT.

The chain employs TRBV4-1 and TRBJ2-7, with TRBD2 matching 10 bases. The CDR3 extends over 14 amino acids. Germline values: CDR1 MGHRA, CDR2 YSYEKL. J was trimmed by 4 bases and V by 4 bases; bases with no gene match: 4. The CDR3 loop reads CASSRTSGEYEQYF. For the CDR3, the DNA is TGCGCCAGCAGCCGGACTAGCGGAGAATACGAGCAGTACTTC.

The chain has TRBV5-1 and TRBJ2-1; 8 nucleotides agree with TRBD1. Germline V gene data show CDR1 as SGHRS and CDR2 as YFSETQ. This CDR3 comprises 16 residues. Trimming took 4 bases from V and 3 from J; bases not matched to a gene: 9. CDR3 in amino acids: CASSPPTGAFYNEQFF. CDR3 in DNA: TGCGCCAGCAGCCCACCGACAGGGGCCTTCTACAATGAGCAGTTCTTC.

In DNA form, the CDR3 reads TGTGCCAGCAGCTTGGCGGCCCGGTGGGGGTACGAGCAGTACTTC. It is translated as CASSLAARWGYEQYF. The V call is TRBV5-6, the J call TRBJ2-7; D may match TRBD1 or TRBD2 (5 bases each). The V end lost 0 bases, the J end lost 4 bases, and 14 bases lay between the germline ends. The length of the CDR3 is 15 residues. The germline CDR1 and CDR2 sequences are SGHDT and YYEEEE.

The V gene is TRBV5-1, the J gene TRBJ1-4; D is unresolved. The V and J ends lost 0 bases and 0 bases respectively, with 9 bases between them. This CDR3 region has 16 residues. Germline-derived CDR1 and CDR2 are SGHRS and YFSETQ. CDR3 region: CASSLGPVSTNEKLFF. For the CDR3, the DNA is TGCGCCAGCAGCTTGGGCCCTGTATCAACTAATGAAAAACTGTTTTTT. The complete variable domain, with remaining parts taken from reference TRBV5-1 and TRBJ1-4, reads KAGVTQTPRYLIKTRGQQVTLSCSPISGHRSVSWYQQTPGQGLQFLFEYFSETQRNKGNFPGRFSGRQFSNSRSEMNVSTLELGDSALYLCASSLGPVSTNEKLFFGSGTQLSVL.

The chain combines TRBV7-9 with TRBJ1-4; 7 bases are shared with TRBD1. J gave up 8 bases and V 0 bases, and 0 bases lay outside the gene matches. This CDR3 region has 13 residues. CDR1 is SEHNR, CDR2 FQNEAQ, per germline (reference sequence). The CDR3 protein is CASSLADREKLFF. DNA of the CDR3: TGTGCCAGCAGCTTAGCGGACAGGGAAAAACTGTTTTTT.

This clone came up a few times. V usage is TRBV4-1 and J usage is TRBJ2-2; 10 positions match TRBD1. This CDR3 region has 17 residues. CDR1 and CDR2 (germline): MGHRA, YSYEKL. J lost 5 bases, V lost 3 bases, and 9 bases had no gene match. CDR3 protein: CASSQETGGRRTGELFF. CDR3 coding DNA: TGCGCCAGCAGCCAGGAGACAGGGGGCAGGAGGACCGGGGAGCTGTTTTTT.